This T cell receptor (beta chain) originates from a study of T-cell reconstitution after alpha-beta-depleted transplantation in children. The TCRbeta library incorporated unique molecular identifiers. In TCRdb, the PCR reads were re-called with MiXCR into one record per CDR3 protein. This table has about 420,000 distinct CDR3 sequences, 15% to 20% appearing once. A word on this clonotype: As yet, its antigen is unknown.

Study-wide results and limits: About two months after transplant, alpha-beta T cells reportedly came from several hundred expanded graft clones. For some patients, TCRbeta diversity was high at day 60 because of recipient T cells and thymic progenitors that survived.

This sequence was found in a boy younger than two who had a stem cell transplant for Wiskott-Aldrich syndrome, so the T cells may come from the graft donor. The material was PBMCs, mostly from graft donor cells, obtained 360 days after TCRalphabeta/CD19-depleted stem cell transplant.

The CDR3 here is CASSSLADGTDTQYF. The DNA of the CDR3 is TGCGCCAGCAGCTCCCTAGCGGACGGCACAGATACGCAGTATTTT. The chain uses TRBV5-1 and TRBJ2-3; 7 bases fit TRBD2. V trimming: 3 bases; J trimming: 1 base; junction bases outside the gene matches: 5. Germline CDR1 reads SGHRS; CDR2 reads YFSETQ. The CDR3 spans 15 residues.